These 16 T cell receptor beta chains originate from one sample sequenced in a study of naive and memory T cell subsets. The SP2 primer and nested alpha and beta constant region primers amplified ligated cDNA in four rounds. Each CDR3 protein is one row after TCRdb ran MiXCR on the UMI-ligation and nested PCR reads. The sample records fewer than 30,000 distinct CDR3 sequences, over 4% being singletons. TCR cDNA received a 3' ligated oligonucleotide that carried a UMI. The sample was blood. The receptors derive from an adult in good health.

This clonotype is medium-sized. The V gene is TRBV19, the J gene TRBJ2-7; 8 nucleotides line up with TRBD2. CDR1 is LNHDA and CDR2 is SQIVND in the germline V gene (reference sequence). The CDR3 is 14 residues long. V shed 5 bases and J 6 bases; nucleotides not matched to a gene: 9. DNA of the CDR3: TGTGCCAGTAGTTCCTGGACTAGCTCCGGCGAGCAGTACTTC. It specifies CASSSWTSSGEQYF.

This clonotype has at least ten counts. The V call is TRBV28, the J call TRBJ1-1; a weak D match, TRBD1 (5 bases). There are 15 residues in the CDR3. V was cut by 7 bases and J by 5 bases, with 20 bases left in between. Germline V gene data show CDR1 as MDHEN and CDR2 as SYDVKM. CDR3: CASIPTGRGETEAFF. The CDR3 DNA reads TGTGCCAGCATCCCCACGGGGAGGGGTGAAACTGAAGCTTTCTTT.

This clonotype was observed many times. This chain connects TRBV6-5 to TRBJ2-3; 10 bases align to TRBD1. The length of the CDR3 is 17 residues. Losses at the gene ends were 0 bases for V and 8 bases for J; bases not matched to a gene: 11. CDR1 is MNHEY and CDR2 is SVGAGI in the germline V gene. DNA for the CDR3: TGTGCCAGCAGTTACTCGACAGGGGGCGACCCGCTGGGTACGCAGTATTTT. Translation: CASSYSTGGDPLGTQYF.

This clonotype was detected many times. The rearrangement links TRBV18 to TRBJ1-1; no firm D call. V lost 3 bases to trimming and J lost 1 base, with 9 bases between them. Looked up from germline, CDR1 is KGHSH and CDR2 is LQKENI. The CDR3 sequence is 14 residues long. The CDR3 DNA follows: TGTGCCAGCTCACCGACCGCCCGGAACACTGAAGCTTTCTTT. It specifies CASSPTARNTEAFF.

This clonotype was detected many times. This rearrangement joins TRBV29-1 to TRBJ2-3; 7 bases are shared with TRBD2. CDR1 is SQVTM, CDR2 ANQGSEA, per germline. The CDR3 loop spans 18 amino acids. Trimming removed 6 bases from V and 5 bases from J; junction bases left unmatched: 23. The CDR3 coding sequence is TGCAGCGTCGCCCTGGGCGGGAGTTCAAATTCTGTACGAGATACGCAGTATTTT. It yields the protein CSVALGGSSNSVRDTQYF.

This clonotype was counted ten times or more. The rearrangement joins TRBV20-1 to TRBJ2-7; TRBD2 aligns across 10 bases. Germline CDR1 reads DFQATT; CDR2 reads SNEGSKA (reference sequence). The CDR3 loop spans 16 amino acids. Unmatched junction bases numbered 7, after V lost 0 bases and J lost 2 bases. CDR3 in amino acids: CSARDGLGTSAYEQYF. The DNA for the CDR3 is TGCAGTGCTAGAGATGGCCTAGGGACTAGCGCCTACGAGCAGTACTTC.

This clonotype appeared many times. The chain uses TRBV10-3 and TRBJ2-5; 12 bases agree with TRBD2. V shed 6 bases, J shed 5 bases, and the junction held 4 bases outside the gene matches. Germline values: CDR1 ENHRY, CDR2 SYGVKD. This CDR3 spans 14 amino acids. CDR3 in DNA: TGTGCCATCAGACCTGGGACTAGCGGGGAGACCCAGTACTTC. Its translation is CAIRPGTSGETQYF.

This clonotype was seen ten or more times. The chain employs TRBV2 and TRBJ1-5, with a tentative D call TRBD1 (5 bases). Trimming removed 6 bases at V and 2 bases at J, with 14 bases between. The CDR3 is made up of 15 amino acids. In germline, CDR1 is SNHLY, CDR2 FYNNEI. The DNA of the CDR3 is TGTGCCAGCAGAGCAGACAGACTTGGCAATCAGCCCCAGCATTTT. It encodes CASRADRLGNQPQHF.

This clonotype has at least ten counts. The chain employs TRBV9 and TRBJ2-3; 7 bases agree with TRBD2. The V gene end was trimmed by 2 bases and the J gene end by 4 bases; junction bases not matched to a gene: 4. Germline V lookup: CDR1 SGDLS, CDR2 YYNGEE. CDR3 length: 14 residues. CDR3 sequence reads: CASSVGGRADTQYF. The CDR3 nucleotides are TGTGCCAGCAGCGTCGGCGGGAGAGCAGATACGCAGTATTTT.

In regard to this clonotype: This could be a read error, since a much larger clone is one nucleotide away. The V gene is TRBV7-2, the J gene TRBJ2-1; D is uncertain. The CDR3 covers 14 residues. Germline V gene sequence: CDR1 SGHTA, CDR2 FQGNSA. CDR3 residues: CASSLAPPNNVQFF. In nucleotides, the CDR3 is TGTGCCAGCAGCTTAGCCCCCCCGAACAATGTGCAGTTCTTC.

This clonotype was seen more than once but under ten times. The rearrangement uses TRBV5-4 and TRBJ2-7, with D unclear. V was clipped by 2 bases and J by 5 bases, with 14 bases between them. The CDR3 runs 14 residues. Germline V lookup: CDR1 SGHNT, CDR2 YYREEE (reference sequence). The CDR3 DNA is TGTGCCAGCAGCTTCCTGGCAAGTAAGGACGAGCAGTACTTC. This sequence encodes CASSFLASKDEQYF.

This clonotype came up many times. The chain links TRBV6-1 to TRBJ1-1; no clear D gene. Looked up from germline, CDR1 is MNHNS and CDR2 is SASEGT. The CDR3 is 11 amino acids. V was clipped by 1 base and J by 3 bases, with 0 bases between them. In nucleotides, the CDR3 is TGTGCCAGCAGTGAAGACACTGAAGCTTTCTTT. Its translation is CASSEDTEAFF.

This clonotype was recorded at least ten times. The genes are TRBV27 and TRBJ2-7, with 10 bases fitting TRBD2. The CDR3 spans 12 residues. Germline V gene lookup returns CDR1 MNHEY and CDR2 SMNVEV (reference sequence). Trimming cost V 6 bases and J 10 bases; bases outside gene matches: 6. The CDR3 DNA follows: TGTGCCAGCAGCTCCGCTAGCGGGAGACAGTACTTC. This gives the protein CASSSASGRQYF.

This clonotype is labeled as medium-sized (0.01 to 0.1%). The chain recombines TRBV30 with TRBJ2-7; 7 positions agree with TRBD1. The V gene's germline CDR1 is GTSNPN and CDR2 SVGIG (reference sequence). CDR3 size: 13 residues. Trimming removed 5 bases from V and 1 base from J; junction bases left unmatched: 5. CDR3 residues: CAWHGTESYEQYF. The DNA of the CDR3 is TGTGCCTGGCACGGGACAGAGTCCTACGAGCAGTACTTC.

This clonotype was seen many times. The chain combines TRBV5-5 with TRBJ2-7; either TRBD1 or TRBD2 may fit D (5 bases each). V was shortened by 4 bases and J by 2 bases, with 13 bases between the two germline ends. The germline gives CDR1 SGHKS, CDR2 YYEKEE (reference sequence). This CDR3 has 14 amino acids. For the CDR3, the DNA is TGTGCCAGCAGCCCGACCGGGACGGCCTACGAGCAGTACTTC. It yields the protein CASSPTGTAYEQYF.

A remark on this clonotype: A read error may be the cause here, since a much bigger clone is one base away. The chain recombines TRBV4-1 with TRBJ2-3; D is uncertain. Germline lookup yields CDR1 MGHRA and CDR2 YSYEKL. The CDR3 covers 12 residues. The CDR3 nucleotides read TGCGTCAGCAGCCAAGGAACAGATACGCAGTATTTT. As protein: CVSSQGTDTQYF.